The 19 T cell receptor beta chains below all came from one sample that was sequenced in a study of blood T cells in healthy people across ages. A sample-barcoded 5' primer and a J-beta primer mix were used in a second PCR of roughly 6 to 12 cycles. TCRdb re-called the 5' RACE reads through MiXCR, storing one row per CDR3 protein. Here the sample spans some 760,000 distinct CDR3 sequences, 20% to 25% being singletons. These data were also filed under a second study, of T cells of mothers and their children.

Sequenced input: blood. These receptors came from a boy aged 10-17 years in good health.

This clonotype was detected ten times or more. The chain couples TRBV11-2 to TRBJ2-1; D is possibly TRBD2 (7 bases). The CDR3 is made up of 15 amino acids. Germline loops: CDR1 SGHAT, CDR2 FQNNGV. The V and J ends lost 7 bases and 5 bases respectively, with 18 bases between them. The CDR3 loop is CASIRGGGLDNEQFF. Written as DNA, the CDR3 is TGTGCCAGCATCAGAGGGGGGGGCCTGGACAATGAGCAGTTCTTC.

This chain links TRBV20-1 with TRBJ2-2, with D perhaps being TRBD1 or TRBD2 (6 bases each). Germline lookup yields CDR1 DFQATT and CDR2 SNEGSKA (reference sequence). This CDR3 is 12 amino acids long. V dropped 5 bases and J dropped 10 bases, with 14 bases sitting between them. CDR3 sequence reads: CSAGLGGMELFF. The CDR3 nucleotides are TGCAGTGCTGGCCTGGGGGGCATGGAGCTGTTTTTT.

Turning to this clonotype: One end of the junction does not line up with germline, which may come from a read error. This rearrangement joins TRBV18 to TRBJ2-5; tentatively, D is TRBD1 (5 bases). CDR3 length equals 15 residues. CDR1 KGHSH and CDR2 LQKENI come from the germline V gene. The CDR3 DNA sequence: TGTGCCAGCTCACCTAAGACAGCCAGTCAAGAGACCCGGTACTTC. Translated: CASSPKTASQETRYF. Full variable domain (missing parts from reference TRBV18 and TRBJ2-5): NAGVMQNPRHLVRRRGQEARLRCSPMKGHSHVYWYRQLPEEGLKFMVYLQKENIIDESGMPKERFSAEFPKEGPSILRIQQVVRGDSAAYFCASSPKTASQETRYFGPGTRLLVL.

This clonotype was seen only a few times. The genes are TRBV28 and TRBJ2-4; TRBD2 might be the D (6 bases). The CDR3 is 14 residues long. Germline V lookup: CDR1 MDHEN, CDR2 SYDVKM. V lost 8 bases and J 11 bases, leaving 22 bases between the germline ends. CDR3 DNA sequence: TGTGCCAGCTGCCCCGGGGGTTCCCGAATACTTCAGTACTTC. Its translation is CASCPGGSRILQYF. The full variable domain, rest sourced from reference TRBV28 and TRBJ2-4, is DVKVTQSSRYLVKRTGEKVFLECVQDMDHENMFWYRQDPGLGLRLIYFSYDVKMKEKGDIPEGYSVSREKKERFSLILESASTNQTSMYLCASCPGGSRILQYFGAGTRLSVL.

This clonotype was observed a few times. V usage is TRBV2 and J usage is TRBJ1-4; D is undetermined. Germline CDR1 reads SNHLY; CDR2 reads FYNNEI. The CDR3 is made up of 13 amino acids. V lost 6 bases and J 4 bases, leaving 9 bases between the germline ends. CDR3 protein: CASSSDGNEKLFF. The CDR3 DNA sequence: TGTGCCAGCAGCTCCGACGGTAATGAAAAACTGTTTTTT.

CDR3 in DNA: TGTGCCAGCAGCCGTGGGAACCTTTACGGGGAGTACAATGAGCAGTTCTTC. Amino acids: CASSRGNLYGEYNEQFF. This rearrangement joins TRBV21-1 to TRBJ2-1; the tabulated D call, TRBD2, remains unverified against the DNA. TRBV21-1 is given as a pseudogene. The CDR3 has 17 amino acids.

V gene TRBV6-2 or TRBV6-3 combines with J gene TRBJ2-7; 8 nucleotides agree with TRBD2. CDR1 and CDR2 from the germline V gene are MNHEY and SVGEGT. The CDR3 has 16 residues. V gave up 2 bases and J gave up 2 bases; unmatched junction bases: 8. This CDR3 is CASSYPGPGLAYEQYF. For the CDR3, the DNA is TGTGCCAGCAGTTACCCGGGACCGGGACTAGCCTACGAGCAGTACTTC.

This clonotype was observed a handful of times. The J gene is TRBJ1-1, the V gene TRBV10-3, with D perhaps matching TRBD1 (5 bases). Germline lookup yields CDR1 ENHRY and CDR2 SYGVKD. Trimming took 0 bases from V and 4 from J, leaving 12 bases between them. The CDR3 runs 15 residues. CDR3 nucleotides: TGTGCCATCAGTGAGTCGGGGCAGGGAAGCACTGAAGCTTTCTTT. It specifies CAISESGQGSTEAFF.

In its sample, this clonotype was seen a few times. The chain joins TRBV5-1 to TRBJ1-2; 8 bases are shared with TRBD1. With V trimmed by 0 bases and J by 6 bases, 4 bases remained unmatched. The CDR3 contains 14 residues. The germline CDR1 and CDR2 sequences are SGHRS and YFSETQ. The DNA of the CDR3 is TGCGCCAGCAGCTTGGACCAGGGGGCAAATGGCTACACCTTC. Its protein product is CASSLDQGANGYTF.

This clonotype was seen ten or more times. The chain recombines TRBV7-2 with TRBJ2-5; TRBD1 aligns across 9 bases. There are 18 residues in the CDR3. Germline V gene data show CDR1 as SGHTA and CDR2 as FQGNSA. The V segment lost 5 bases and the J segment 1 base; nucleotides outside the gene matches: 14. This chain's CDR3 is CASSLGQGWVVSQETQYF. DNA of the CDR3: TGTGCCAGCAGCCTAGGACAGGGGTGGGTCGTGAGCCAAGAGACCCAGTACTTC.

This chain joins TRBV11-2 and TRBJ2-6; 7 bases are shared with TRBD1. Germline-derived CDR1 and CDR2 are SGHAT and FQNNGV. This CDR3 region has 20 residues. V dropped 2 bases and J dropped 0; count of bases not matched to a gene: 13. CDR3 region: CASSLRALGTVPSGANVLTF. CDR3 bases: TGTGCCAGCAGCTTACGGGCCCTAGGGACAGTGCCCTCTGGGGCCAACGTCCTGACTTTC.

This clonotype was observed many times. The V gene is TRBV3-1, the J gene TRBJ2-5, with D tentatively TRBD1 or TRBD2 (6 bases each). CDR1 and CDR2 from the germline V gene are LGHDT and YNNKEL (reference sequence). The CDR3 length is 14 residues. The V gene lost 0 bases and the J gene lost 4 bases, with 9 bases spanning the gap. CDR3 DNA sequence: TGTGCCAGCAGCCAAGAAGGAGGGGGAGAGACCCAGTACTTC. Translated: CASSQEGGGETQYF.

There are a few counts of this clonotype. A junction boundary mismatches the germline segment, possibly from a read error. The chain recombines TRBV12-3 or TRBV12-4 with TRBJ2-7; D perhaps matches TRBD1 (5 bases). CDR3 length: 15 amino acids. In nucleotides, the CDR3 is TGCGCCAGCAGCCTTACAGGTGATGGGGAATACGAGCAGTACTTC. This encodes CASSLTGDGEYEQYF.

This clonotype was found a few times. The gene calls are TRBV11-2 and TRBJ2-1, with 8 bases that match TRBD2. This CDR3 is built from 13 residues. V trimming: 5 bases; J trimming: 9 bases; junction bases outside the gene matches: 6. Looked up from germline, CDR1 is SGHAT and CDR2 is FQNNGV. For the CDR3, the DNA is TGTGCCAGCAGCCCGGGACTAGTTGGTGAGCAGTTCTTC. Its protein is CASSPGLVGEQFF.

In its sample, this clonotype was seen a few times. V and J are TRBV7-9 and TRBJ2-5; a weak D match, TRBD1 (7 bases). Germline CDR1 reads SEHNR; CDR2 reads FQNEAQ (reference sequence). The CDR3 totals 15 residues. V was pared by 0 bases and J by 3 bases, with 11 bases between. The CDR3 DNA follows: TGTGCCAGCAGCTTAGCCCGGGGGACAGAAGAGACCCAGTACTTC. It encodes CASSLARGTEETQYF.

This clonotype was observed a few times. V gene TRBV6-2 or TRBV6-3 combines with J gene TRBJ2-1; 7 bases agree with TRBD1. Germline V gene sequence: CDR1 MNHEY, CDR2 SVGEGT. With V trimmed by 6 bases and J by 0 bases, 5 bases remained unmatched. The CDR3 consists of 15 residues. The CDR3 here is CASSQGDSSYNEQFF. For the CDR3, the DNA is TGTGCCAGCAGCCAAGGGGACAGCTCCTACAATGAGCAGTTCTTC.

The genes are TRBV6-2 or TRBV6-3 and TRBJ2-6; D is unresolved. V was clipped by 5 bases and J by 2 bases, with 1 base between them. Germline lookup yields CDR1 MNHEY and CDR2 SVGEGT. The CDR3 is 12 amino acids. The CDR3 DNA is TGTGCCAGCAGTGCTGGGGCCAACGTCCTGACTTTC. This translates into CASSAGANVLTF.

The CDR3 coding sequence is TGTGCCAGCAGCTTAGGGACTAGCGGGATGAAGTACCAAGAGACCCAGTACTTC. This translates into CASSLGTSGMKYQETQYF. The V gene is TRBV11-3, the J gene TRBJ2-7; 12 bases agree with TRBD2. TRBJ2-5 explains the end of the DNA better; the J call may be wrong. The CDR3 extends over 18 amino acids. From germline, CDR1 is SGHNT and CDR2 YENEEA.

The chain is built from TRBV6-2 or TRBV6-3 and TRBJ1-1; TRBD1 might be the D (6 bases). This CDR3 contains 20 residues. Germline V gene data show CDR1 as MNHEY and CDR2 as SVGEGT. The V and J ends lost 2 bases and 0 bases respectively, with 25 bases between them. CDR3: CASSYGGMIAHREMNTEAFF. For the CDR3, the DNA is TGTGCCAGCAGTTACGGCGGAATGATCGCGCACAGGGAGATGAACACTGAAGCTTTCTTT.